These 5 T cell receptor beta chains were sequenced from one sample in a study of blood T cell repertoires in COVID-19. TCRdb keeps only in-frame clones here, not all; method: immunoSEQ multiplex PCR. The sample shows about 80,000 clones, 78% of them seen only once. The sample was peripheral blood. All receptors come from a human donor in a cohort sampled during active COVID-19.

The chain recombines TRBV4-3 with TRBJ2-5; TRBD1 matches 9 bases. CDR3 size: 15 residues. Losses at the gene ends were 0 bases for V and 4 bases for J; bases not matched to a gene: 3. Germline-derived CDR1 and CDR2 are LGHNA and YSLEER. As DNA, the CDR3 is TGCGCCAGCAGCCAAGATACAGGGGGCGGAGAGACCCAGTACTTC. This encodes CASSQDTGGGETQYF.

This clone was counted a single time. V is TRBV7-6 and J is TRBJ2-1, with 7 positions matching TRBD2. This CDR3 contains 16 residues. Germline CDR1 and CDR2: SGHVS and FNYEAQ. J lost 4 bases, V lost 3 bases, and 9 bases had no gene match. CDR3 sequence reads: CASSFGGSLFYNEQFF. CDR3 coding DNA: TGTGCCAGCAGCTTTGGCGGGAGCCTCTTTTACAATGAGCAGTTCTTC.

The chain uses TRBV6-5 and TRBJ2-7, with 7 bases matching TRBD1. The V and J ends lost 6 bases and 1 base, in that order; junction bases with no gene match: 9. CDR1 and CDR2 from the germline V gene are MNHEY and SVGAGI. This CDR3 spans 15 amino acids. The CDR3 here is CASSPGTARSYEQYV. The CDR3 nucleotides are TGTGCCAGCAGCCCCGGGACAGCAAGATCCTACGAGCAGTACGTC.

The chain recombines TRBV3-1 (or the pseudogene TRBV3-2) with TRBJ2-1; TRBD1 might be the D (5 bases). Germline CDR1 LGHDT, CDR2 YNNKEL (reference sequence). The CDR3 totals 15 residues. V dropped 3 bases and J dropped 8 bases, with 17 bases sitting between them. The chain's CDR3 is CASSHRVGFGYEQFF. Here the CDR3 DNA reads TGTGCCAGCAGCCACAGGGTCGGCTTTGGATATGAGCAGTTCTTC.

The V call is TRBV27, the J call TRBJ1-1, with D possibly matching TRBD1 (5 bases). The V gene's germline CDR1 is MNHEY and CDR2 SMNVEV (reference sequence). Trimming pared 5 bases from V and 5 bases from J, leaving 12 bases between. There are 13 residues in the CDR3. In nucleotides, the CDR3 is TGTGCCAGCAGTAGGGCAAGGGGAACTGAAGCTTTCTTT. It yields the protein CASSRARGTEAFF.